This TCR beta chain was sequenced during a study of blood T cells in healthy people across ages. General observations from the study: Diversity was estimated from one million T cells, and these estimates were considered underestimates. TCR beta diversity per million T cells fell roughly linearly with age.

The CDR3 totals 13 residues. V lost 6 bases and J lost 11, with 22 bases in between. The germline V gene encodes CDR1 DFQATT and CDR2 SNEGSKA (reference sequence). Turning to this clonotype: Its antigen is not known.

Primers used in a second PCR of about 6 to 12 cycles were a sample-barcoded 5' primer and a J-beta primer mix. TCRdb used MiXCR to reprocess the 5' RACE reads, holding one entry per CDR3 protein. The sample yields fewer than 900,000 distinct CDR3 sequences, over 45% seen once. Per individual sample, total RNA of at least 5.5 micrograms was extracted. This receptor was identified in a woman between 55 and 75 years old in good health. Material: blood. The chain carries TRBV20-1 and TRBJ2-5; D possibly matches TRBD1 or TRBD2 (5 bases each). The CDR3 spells CSAPGARAYGQYF. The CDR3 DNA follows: TGCAGTGCCCCCGGGGCGCGAGCCTACGGGCAGTACTTC.